These T cell receptor beta chains were read from a single sample in a study of cytomegalovirus exposure and HLA in healthy donors. Data came from immunoSEQ multiplex PCR; TCRdb stores just in-frame clones and leaves some out. The sample lists approximately 110,000 clones; around three quarters were seen once. The material sequenced was PBMCs. The receptors were gathered from a man aged 50 to 59 in good health and CMV-seropositive. The CDR3 runs from the conserved cysteine through the conserved F or W. A D gene is named only where the DNA matches it firmly. Rows may omit the clone size; those that give it use once, few, many or a size class.

d_call,j_call,v_call,clone_size,cdr3_aa,cdr3_nt
TRBD1,TRBJ2-2,TRBV2,.,CASNLQGPYTGELFF,TGTGCCAGCAATCTACAGGGGCCGTACACCGGGGAGCTGTTTTTT
.,TRBJ2-7,TRBV30,.,CAWSPRGEQYF,TGTGCCTGGAGTCCGCGGGGCGAGCAGTACTTC
.,TRBJ2-7,TRBV5-4,many,CASSLAGDEQYF,TGTGCCAGCAGCTTGGCCGGGGACGAGCAGTACTTC
.,TRBJ2-7,TRBV7-2,.,CASSRIFSGSYEQYF,TGTGCCAGCAGCCGTATTTTTTCGGGGTCCTACGAGCAGTACTTC
.,TRBJ1-2,TRBV5-1,.,CASSLNSYGYTF,TGCGCCAGCAGCTTGAACAGCTATGGCTACACCTTC
TRBD1,TRBJ2-1,TRBV25-1,few,CASSPTMGDRESEQFF,TGTGCCAGCAGTCCCACAATGGGGGACAGGGAGAGTGAGCAGTTCTTC
TRBD2,TRBJ2-2,TRBV19,few,CASSIPPRLAGNTGELFF,TGTGCCAGTAGTATCCCCCCTCGGTTAGCGGGAAACACCGGGGAGCTGTTTTTT
TRBD1,TRBJ1-5,TRBV4-1,.,CASSQAGTGNQPQHF,TGCGCCAGCAGCCAAGCCGGGACAGGCAATCAGCCCCAGCATTTT
.,TRBJ2-5,TRBV2,once,CASTPERGIMKTQYF,TGTGCCAGCACCCCGGAGAGGGGGATAATGAAGACCCAGTACTTC
TRBD2,TRBJ2-7,TRBV9,few,CASSLSGRAAEQYF,TGTGCCAGCAGCCTCAGCGGGAGGGCAGCCGAGCAGTACTTC
TRBD1,TRBJ2-3,TRBV18,.,CASSPPTGLADTQYF,TGTGCCAGCTCACCACCGACAGGGCTCGCAGATACGCAGTATTTT
.,TRBJ1-2,TRBV18,.,CASSQDGESGYTF,TGTGCCAGCTCACAGGACGGGGAGAGTGGCTACACCTTC